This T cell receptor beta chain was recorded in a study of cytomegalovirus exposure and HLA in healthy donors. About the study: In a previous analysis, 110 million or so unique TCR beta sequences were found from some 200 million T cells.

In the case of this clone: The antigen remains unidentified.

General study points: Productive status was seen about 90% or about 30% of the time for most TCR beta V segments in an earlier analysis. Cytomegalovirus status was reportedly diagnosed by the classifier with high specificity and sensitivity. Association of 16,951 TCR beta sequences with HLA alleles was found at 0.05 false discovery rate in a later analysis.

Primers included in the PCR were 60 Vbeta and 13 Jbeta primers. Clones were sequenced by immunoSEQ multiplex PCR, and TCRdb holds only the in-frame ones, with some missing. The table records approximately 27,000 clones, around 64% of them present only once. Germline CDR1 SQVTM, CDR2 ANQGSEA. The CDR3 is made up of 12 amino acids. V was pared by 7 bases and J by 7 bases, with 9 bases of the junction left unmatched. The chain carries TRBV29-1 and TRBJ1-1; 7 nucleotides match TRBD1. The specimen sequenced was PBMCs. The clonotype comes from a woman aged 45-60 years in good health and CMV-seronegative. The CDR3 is CSASGTGVEAFF. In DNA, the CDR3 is TGCAGCGCCTCCGGAACAGGGGTTGAAGCTTTCTTT.